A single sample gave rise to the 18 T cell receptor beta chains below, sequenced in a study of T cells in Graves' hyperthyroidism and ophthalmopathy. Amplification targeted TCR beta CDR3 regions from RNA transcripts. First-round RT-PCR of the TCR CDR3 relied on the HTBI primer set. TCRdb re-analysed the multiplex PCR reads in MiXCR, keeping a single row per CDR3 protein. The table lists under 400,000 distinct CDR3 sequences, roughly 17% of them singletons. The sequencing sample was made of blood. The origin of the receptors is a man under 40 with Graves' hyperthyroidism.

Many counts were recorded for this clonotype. CDR3 nucleotides: TGTGCCACCACGGGGGACAGGTTCGATGACTACACCTTC. As protein: CATTGDRFDDYTF. V usage is TRBV2 and J usage is TRBJ1-2, with 8 bases fitting TRBD1. J gave up 10 bases and V 10 bases, and 14 bases lay outside the gene matches. The CDR3 covers 13 residues. Germline lookup yields CDR1 SNHLY and CDR2 FYNNEI.

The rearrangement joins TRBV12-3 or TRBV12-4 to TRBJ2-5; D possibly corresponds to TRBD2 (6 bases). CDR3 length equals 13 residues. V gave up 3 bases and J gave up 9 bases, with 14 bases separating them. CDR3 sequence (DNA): TGTGCCAGCAGTTTCGAGGACCGGAGGGCCCAGTACTTC. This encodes CASSFEDRRAQYF.

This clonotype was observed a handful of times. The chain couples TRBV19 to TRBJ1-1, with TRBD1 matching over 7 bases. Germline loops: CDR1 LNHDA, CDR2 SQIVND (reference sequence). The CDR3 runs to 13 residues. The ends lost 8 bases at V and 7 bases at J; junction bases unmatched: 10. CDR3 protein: CASFVSGGGEAFF. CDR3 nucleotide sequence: TGTGCCAGTTTTGTTTCAGGGGGAGGTGAAGCTTTCTTT.

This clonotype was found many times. CDR3 region: CASSPYGGGTEAFF. The CDR3, as DNA: TGTGCCAGCTCACCATACGGGGGAGGAACTGAAGCTTTCTTT. The chain has TRBV18 and TRBJ1-1; TRBD1 might be the D (5 bases). The CDR3 totals 14 residues. Germline-derived CDR1 and CDR2 are KGHSH and LQKENI. The germline V and J ends were trimmed by 2 bases and 5 bases, with 12 bases remaining between them.

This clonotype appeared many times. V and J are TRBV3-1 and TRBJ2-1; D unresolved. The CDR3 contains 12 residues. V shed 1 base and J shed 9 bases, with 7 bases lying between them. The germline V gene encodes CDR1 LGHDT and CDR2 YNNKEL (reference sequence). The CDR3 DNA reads TGTGCCAGCAGCCAAGGGTCAGGTGAGCAGTTCTTC. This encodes CASSQGSGEQFF.

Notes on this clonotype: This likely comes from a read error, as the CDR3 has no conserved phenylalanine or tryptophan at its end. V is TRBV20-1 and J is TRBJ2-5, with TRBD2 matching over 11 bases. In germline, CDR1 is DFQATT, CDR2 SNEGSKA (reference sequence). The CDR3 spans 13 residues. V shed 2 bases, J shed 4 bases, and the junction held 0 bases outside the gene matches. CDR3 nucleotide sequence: TGCAGTGCTAGAACTAGCGGGAGAGAGACCCAGTACCTC. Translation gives CSARTSGRETQYL.

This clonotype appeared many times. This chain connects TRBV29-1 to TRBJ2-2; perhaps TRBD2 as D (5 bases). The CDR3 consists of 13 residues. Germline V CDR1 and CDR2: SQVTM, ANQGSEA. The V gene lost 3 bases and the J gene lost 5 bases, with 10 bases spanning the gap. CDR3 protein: CSVDGSRTGELFF. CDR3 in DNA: TGCAGCGTTGATGGGAGTAGGACCGGGGAGCTGTTTTTT.

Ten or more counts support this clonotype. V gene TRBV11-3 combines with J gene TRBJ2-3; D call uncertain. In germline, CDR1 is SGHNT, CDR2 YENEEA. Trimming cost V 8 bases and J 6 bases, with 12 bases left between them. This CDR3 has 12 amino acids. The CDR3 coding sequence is TGTGCCAGCGTGCTCGAAGGGGATACGCAGTATTTT. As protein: CASVLEGDTQYF.

CDR3 in DNA: TGTGCCACCAGGGGGACAGGTCGTATGGAAGCTTTCTTT. Protein sequence: CATRGTGRMEAFF. The gene calls are TRBV15 and TRBJ1-1, with TRBD1 matching 8 bases. The ends lost 6 bases at V and 8 bases at J; junction bases unmatched: 8. Looked up from germline, CDR1 is LNHNV and CDR2 is YYDKDF (reference sequence). CDR3 size: 13 residues. The full variable domain, completed using reference TRBV15 and TRBJ1-1, is DAMVIQNPRYQVTQFGKPVTLSCSQTLNHNVMYWYQQKSSQAPKLLFHYYDKDFNNEADTPDNFQSRRPNTSFCFLDIRSPGLGDTAMYLCATRGTGRMEAFFGQGTRLTVV.

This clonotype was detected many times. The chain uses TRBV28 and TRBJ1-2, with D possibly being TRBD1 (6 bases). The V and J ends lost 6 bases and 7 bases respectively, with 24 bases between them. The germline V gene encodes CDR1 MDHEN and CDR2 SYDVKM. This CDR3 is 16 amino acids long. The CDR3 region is CASSPRLVTGEGGYTF. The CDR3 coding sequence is TGTGCCAGCAGCCCTCGACTCGTGACAGGAGAGGGTGGCTACACCTTC.

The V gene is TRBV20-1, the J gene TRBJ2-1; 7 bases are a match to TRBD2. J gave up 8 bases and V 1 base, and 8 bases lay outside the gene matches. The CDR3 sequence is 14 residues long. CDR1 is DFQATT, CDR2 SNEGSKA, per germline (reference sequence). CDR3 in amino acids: CSARGTSSLYEQFF. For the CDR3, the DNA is TGCAGTGCTAGAGGGACTAGTAGTTTATATGAGCAGTTCTTC.

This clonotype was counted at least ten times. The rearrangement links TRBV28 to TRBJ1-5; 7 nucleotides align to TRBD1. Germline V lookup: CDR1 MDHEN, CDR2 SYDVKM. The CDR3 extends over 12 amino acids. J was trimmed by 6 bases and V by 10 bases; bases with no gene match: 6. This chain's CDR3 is CATSGGGQPQHF. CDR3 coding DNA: TGTGCCACTTCAGGGGGTGGTCAGCCCCAGCATTTT.

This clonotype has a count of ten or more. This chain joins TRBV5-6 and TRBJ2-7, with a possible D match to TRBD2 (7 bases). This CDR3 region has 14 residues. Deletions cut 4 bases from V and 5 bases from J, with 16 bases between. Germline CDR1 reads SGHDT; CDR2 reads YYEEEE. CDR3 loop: CASSVGGRRDEQYF. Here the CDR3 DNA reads TGTGCCAGCAGCGTGGGGGGGCGCCGGGACGAGCAGTACTTC.

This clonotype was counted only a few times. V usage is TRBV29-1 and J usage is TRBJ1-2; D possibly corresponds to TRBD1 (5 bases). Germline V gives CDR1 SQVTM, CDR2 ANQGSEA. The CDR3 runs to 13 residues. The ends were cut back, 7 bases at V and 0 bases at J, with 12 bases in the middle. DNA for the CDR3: TGCAGCGACCAGGGAGAGGCTAACTATGGCTACACCTTC. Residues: CSDQGEANYGYTF.

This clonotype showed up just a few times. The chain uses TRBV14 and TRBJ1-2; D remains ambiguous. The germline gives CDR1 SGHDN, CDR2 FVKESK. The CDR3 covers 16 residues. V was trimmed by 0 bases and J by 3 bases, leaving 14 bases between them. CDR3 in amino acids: CASSQEPSPVYYGYTF. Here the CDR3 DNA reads TGTGCCAGCAGCCAAGAGCCCTCACCAGTCTACTATGGCTACACCTTC.

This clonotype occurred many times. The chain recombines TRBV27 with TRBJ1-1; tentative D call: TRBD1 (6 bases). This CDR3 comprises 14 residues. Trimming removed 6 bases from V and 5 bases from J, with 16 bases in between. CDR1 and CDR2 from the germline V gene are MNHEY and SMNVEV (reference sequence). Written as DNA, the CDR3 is TGTGCCAGCAGCCTAGAGGGAGGGGGGACTGAAGCTTTCTTT. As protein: CASSLEGGGTEAFF.

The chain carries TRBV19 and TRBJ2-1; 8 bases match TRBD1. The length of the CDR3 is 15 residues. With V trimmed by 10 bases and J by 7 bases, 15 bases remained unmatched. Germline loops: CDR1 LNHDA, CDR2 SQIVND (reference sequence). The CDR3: CATREIGTGGNEQFF. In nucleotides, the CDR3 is TGTGCCACCAGAGAGATCGGGACAGGTGGGAATGAGCAGTTCTTC.

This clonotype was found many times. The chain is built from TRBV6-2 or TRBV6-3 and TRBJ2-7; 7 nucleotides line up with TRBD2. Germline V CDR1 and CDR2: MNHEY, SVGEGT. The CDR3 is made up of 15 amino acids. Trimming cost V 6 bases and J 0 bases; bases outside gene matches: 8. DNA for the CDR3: TGTGCCAGCAGCCCCACCGGCGGGGGCTCCTACGAGCAGTACTTC. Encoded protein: CASSPTGGGSYEQYF.